These 29 T cell receptor beta chains were all obtained from the same sample, sequenced in a study of T cells after yellow fever vaccination. One entry per CDR3 protein, called by TCRdb with MiXCR from the 5' RACE reads. The sample carries 300,000 to 400,000 distinct CDR3 sequences, about 6.2% recorded once. Sequenced material: PBMCs, taken 5 days after the yellow fever booster vaccination. The receptors here all came from a man aged 25 to 45 who received the YFV17D yellow fever vaccine.

The genes are TRBV11-2 and TRBJ2-7; 7 bases agree with TRBD1. Germline V CDR1 and CDR2: SGHAT, FQNNGV. Losses at the gene ends were 8 bases for V and 7 bases for J; bases not matched to a gene: 11. This CDR3 contains 13 residues. In nucleotides, the CDR3 is TGTGCCAGCCGTGTGACAGGGACATCGGAGCAGTACTTC. Protein sequence: CASRVTGTSEQYF.

This clonotype was seen more than once but under ten times. This chain connects TRBV29-1 to TRBJ1-2; 10 nucleotides match TRBD1. Germline-derived CDR1 and CDR2 are SQVTM and ANQGSEA. This CDR3 comprises 16 residues. V gave up 0 bases and J gave up 8 bases; unmatched junction bases: 12. The CDR3 DNA follows: TGCAGCGTTGAAGAGCTTCTAGGACAGGGGGTGGGCGGCTACACCTTC. Translated, it gives CSVEELLGQGVGGYTF.

At least ten counts were recorded for this clonotype. The CDR3 DNA follows: TGCGCCAGCAGCTTGATGGCAGAAGAGACCCAGTACTTC. This gives the protein CASSLMAEETQYF. The V call is TRBV5-1, the J call TRBJ2-5; D is unresolved. The germline V gene encodes CDR1 SGHRS and CDR2 YFSETQ. Between the trimmed V and J ends, which lost 1 base and 3 bases, there was a span of 7 bases. The CDR3 spans 13 residues.

This rearrangement joins TRBV20-1 to TRBJ2-3; 13 nucleotides match TRBD2. The ends lost 2 bases at V and 5 bases at J; junction bases unmatched: 7. Germline V CDR1 and CDR2: DFQATT, SNEGSKA (reference sequence). This CDR3 spans 16 amino acids. This CDR3 reads CSARQRLAGGGDTQYF. The CDR3 nucleotides are TGCAGTGCTAGACAGCGACTAGCGGGAGGTGGAGATACGCAGTATTTT.

This clonotype was detected ten times or more. The J gene is TRBJ2-5, the V gene TRBV2; weak D call: TRBD2 (6 bases). Germline CDR1 is SNHLY and CDR2 is FYNNEI. The CDR3 has 15 residues. Deletions cut 5 bases from V and 6 bases from J, with 19 bases between. The DNA of the CDR3 is TGTGCCAGCAGTAACGGATACACAGGAGGGAAGACCCAGTACTTC. As protein: CASSNGYTGGKTQYF.

Of note for this clonotype: The junction departs from germline at one end; a sequencing error may be responsible. This sequence joins TRBV7-9 and TRBJ2-1; either TRBD1 or TRBD2 may supply D (5 bases each). Germline V lookup: CDR1 SEHNR, CDR2 FQNEAQ (reference sequence). CDR3 length: 16 residues. CDR3 DNA: TGTCCCAGCAGCTTAGTAACGGGACGGTCCTACAATGAGCAGTTCTTC. Translation gives CPSSLVTGRSYNEQFF.

This clonotype was counted between two and nine times. This chain uses TRBV7-2 with TRBJ2-5, with 13 bases that match TRBD2. There are 14 residues in the CDR3. The J segment lost 5 bases and the V segment lost 5 bases, leaving 2 bases of the junction unmatched. Germline assignment: CDR1 SGHTA and CDR2 FQGNSA. CDR3: CASSKTSGGETQYF. The CDR3 bases are TGTGCCAGCAGCAAGACTAGCGGGGGGGAGACCCAGTACTTC.

This clonotype was counted only a few times. V gene TRBV5-1 combines with J gene TRBJ2-5, with D perhaps given as TRBD1 or TRBD2 (5 bases each). V lost 6 bases and J 0 bases, leaving 6 bases between the germline ends. The CDR3 has 12 residues. The germline V gene encodes CDR1 SGHRS and CDR2 YFSETQ. The chain's CDR3 is CASTGHQETQYF. In nucleotides, the CDR3 is TGCGCCAGCACGGGACACCAAGAGACCCAGTACTTC.

This clonotype was seen a handful of times. The chain links TRBV14 to TRBJ1-1; D not certain. The CDR3 totals 13 residues. The V and J ends lost 2 bases and 6 bases respectively, with 10 bases between them. The germline CDR1 and CDR2 sequences are SGHDN and FVKESK. CDR3 DNA sequence: TGTGCCAGCAGCCAACATTTATTGGCTGAAGCTTTCTTT. Residues: CASSQHLLAEAFF.

This clonotype was observed at least ten times. This rearrangement joins TRBV5-1 to TRBJ1-1, with D unclear. V was trimmed by 0 bases and J by 5 bases, leaving 5 bases between them. The CDR3 runs to 12 residues. CDR1 SGHRS and CDR2 YFSETQ come from the germline V gene. The CDR3 sequence: CASSLGTTEAFF. The CDR3, as DNA: TGCGCCAGCAGCTTGGGAACTACTGAAGCTTTCTTT.

The chain uses TRBV6-6 and TRBJ2-7; no reliable D call. Germline V lookup: CDR1 MNHNY, CDR2 SVGAGI (reference sequence). The CDR3 contains 11 residues. The V gene lost 7 bases and the J gene lost 7 bases, with 11 bases spanning the gap. CDR3 in DNA: TGTGCCAGCAACCCCGGTGGTGAGCAGTACTTC. It translates to CASNPGGEQYF.

The chain combines TRBV30 with TRBJ2-1; the match to TRBD2 covers 12 bases. CDR1 GTSNPN and CDR2 SVGIG come from the germline V gene (reference sequence). The CDR3 totals 14 residues. V dropped 0 bases and J dropped 8; count of bases not matched to a gene: 2. The CDR3 loop reads CAWSVLAGGHEQFF. DNA of the CDR3: TGTGCCTGGAGTGTACTAGCGGGAGGCCATGAGCAGTTCTTC.

This clonotype was seen only a few times. The chain employs TRBV4-3 and TRBJ1-6, with D tentatively TRBD1 (6 bases). This CDR3 has 15 residues. Germline CDR1 and CDR2: LGHNA and YSLEER. Trimming shortened V by 4 bases and J by 8 bases, and 15 bases separated the two germline ends. The DNA of the CDR3 is TGCGCCAGCAGCCCCATCTCAGCAGGGGATTCACCCCTCCACTTT. It codes for CASSPISAGDSPLHF.

This clonotype was counted at least ten times. This sequence joins TRBV5-1 and TRBJ1-1; D may be TRBD1 (5 bases). V lost 1 base, J lost 4 bases, and 26 bases lay in between. CDR1 SGHRS and CDR2 YFSETQ come from the germline V gene. The length of the CDR3 is 19 residues. The CDR3: CASSLLEPSGSTSSTEAFF. The CDR3 nucleotides are TGCGCCAGCAGCTTGTTGGAGCCCTCAGGGTCGACGTCGAGCACTGAAGCTTTCTTT.

This clonotype came up many times. The chain is built from TRBV5-1 and TRBJ1-1; 7 nucleotides agree with TRBD1. Germline assignment: CDR1 SGHRS and CDR2 YFSETQ. With 4 bases clipped from V and 6 bases from J, the junction kept 15 bases outside the gene matches. The CDR3 has 16 amino acids. CDR3 residues: CASSMGQFKSDAEAFF. The CDR3 nucleotides are TGCGCCAGCAGCATGGGACAGTTCAAGTCCGACGCTGAAGCTTTCTTT. The full variable domain, in which reference TRBV5-1 and TRBJ1-1 provide the parts outside the CDR3, is KAGVTQTPRYLIKTRGQQVTLSCSPISGHRSVSWYQQTPGQGLQFLFEYFSETQRNKGNFPGRFSGRQFSNSRSEMNVSTLELGDSALYLCASSMGQFKSDAEAFFGQGTRLTVV.

Many counts were recorded for this clonotype. This chain connects TRBV5-6 to TRBJ2-4; D is perhaps TRBD1 or TRBD2 (5 bases each). This CDR3 region has 12 residues. Germline values: CDR1 SGHDT, CDR2 YYEEEE. V gave up 2 bases and J gave up 6 bases, with 6 bases separating them. This CDR3 is CASSFGGNIQYF. The CDR3 DNA is TGTGCCAGCAGCTTTGGGGGAAACATTCAGTACTTC.

This clonotype was detected ten times or more. The V gene is TRBV6-4, the J gene TRBJ2-2; D unresolved. This CDR3 has 13 amino acids. V gave up 2 bases and J gave up 2 bases, with 3 bases separating them. Germline-derived CDR1 and CDR2 are MRHNA and SNTAGT. The DNA for the CDR3 is TGTGCCAGCAGTGACCTTAACACCGGGGAGCTGTTTTTT. Residues: CASSDLNTGELFF.

This clonotype was picked up a small number of times. The chain links TRBV20-1 to TRBJ2-5; D is undetermined. The CDR3 is 12 residues long. V lost 2 bases and J 2 bases, leaving 6 bases between the germline ends. CDR1 DFQATT and CDR2 SNEGSKA come from the germline V gene (reference sequence). CDR3 sequence (DNA): TGCAGTGCTAGAATGGTGCAAGAGACCCAGTACTTC. Translated: CSARMVQETQYF.

About this clonotype itself: Compared with germline, one end of the junction differs, possibly owing to a read error. The chain recombines TRBV18 with TRBJ2-6; no firm D call. This CDR3 spans 18 amino acids. From germline, CDR1 is KGHSH and CDR2 LQKENI. CDR3 protein: CASSPPNIVTSWANVLTF. Written as DNA, the CDR3 is TGTGCCAGCTCACCACCTAACATCGTCACCTCTTGGGCCAACGTCCTGACTTTC. Drawing the rest from reference TRBV18 and TRBJ2-6, the complete variable domain is NAGVMQNPRHLVRRRGQEARLRCSPMKGHSHVYWYRQLPEEGLKFMVYLQKENIIDESGMPKERFSAEFPKEGPSILRIQQVVRGDSAAYFCASSPPNIVTSWANVLTFGAGSRLTVL.

The CDR3 protein is CASSLSSGRGNEQYF. For the CDR3, the DNA is TGTGCCAGCAGCTTATCTAGCGGGAGAGGCAACGAGCAGTACTTC. The rearrangement links TRBV7-6 to TRBJ2-7, with 10 nucleotides matching TRBD2. CDR1 is SGHVS, CDR2 FNYEAQ, per germline. With V trimmed by 2 bases and J by 5 bases, 6 bases remained unmatched. The CDR3 extends over 15 amino acids.

The V call is TRBV7-2, the J call TRBJ2-2; no reliable D call. Trimming took 2 bases from V and 7 from J, leaving 14 bases between them. CDR1 is SGHTA, CDR2 FQGNSA, per germline. The CDR3 runs 15 residues. CDR3 DNA sequence: TGTGCCAGCAGCTTATTGACGGGTGTTATCGGGGAGCTGTTTTTT. Amino acid sequence: CASSLLTGVIGELFF.

This clonotype was seen at least ten times. J is TRBJ2-7 and V is TRBV29-1, with a possible D match to TRBD1 (5 bases). Germline CDR1 and CDR2: SQVTM and ANQGSEA. Trimming pared 6 bases from V and 7 bases from J, leaving 16 bases between. This CDR3 is built from 12 residues. CDR3 region: CSVRIGAQEQYF. The CDR3 coding sequence is TGCAGCGTCCGGATAGGGGCCCAGGAGCAGTACTTC.

CDR3 bases: TGCGCCAGCAGCGATAATAGCGGGAGCGGGATCTACGAGCAGTACTTC. Translating it yields CASSDNSGSGIYEQYF. The V and J genes are TRBV4-1 and TRBJ2-7; 9 bases line up with TRBD2. J lost 3 bases, V lost 5 bases, and 11 bases had no gene match. This CDR3 spans 16 amino acids. Germline lookup yields CDR1 MGHRA and CDR2 YSYEKL.

This clonotype was detected only a few times. This chain joins TRBV20-1 and TRBJ2-2; D possibly corresponds to TRBD1 (5 bases). This CDR3 region has 13 residues. Trimming shortened V by 2 bases and J by 6 bases, and 10 bases separated the two germline ends. Germline V gene data show CDR1 as DFQATT and CDR2 as SNEGSKA (reference sequence). The CDR3 DNA sequence: TGCAGTGCTAGATTCGACAGTGCCGGGGAGCTGTTTTTT. Its protein is CSARFDSAGELFF.

The rearrangement joins TRBV29-1 to TRBJ2-1; TRBD1 agrees at 7 bases. Germline CDR1 and CDR2: SQVTM and ANQGSEA. The V gene end was trimmed by 6 bases and the J gene end by 9 bases; junction bases not matched to a gene: 8. This CDR3 comprises 12 residues. The CDR3 loop reads CSVKGARGEQFF. As DNA, the CDR3 is TGCAGCGTCAAGGGGGCAAGGGGTGAGCAGTTCTTC.

This clonotype was counted many times. J is TRBJ2-5 and V is TRBV7-9; D is undetermined. Germline CDR1 SEHNR, CDR2 FQNEAQ (reference sequence). CDR3 length equals 16 residues. V lost 2 bases, J lost 5 bases, and 18 bases lay in between. As DNA, the CDR3 is TGTGCCAGCAGCTTATCATCAGCGAGTGGTTGGGAGACCCAGTACTTC. Encoded protein: CASSLSSASGWETQYF.

This clonotype was observed a few times. This chain links TRBV23-1 with TRBJ2-5; D is unresolved. TRBV23-1 belongs to the ORF category, with a function that is uncertain. The length of the CDR3 is 13 residues. Trimming left V 2 bases short and J 5 bases short, with 9 bases between. The CDR3, as DNA: TGCGCCAGCAGTCAACCACCCAGGGAGACCCAGTACTTC. It codes for CASSQPPRETQYF.

This clonotype showed up just a few times. The gene calls are TRBV4-2 and TRBJ2-1, with TRBD2 identical over 10 bases. Germline CDR1 reads LGHNA; CDR2 reads YNFKEQ. Trimming took 4 bases from V and 2 from J; bases not matched to a gene: 8. The CDR3 contains 17 residues. CDR3 residues: CASSPLQLAGPYNEQFF. CDR3 sequence (DNA): TGTGCCAGCAGCCCCCTCCAACTAGCGGGACCCTACAATGAGCAGTTCTTC.

Ten or more counts support this clonotype. The rearrangement links TRBV20-1 to TRBJ2-1, with 8 nucleotides matching TRBD2. V lost 2 bases and J lost 7; bases outside the gene matches: 10. Germline values: CDR1 DFQATT, CDR2 SNEGSKA (reference sequence). This CDR3 comprises 15 residues. The CDR3 region is CSARKSGRGWNEQFF. The CDR3 DNA is TGCAGTGCTAGAAAGTCCGGGAGGGGGTGGAATGAGCAGTTCTTC.